This T cell receptor (beta chain) was observed in a study of naive and memory T cell subsets. Findings and caveats of the study: TCR abundance followed a power law differing between naive and memory subsets. From naive to CM, EM and EMRA, diversity decreased and Gini increased.

A few counts support this clonotype. What it binds is unknown. The beta constant-region primer was an equimolar mix of two oligonucleotides covering TRBC1 and TRBC2. TCRdb used MiXCR to reprocess the UMI-ligation and nested PCR reads, holding one entry per CDR3 protein. This sample yields 120,000 to 150,000 distinct CDR3 sequences, of which more than 15% are seen a single time; 0.14% belongs to the top ten. Germline values: CDR1 MDHEN, CDR2 SYDVKM. The germline V and J ends were trimmed by 6 bases and 0 bases, with 22 bases remaining between them. The CDR3 is 18 residues long. The V and J genes are TRBV28 and TRBJ2-3, with D perhaps matching TRBD2 (6 bases). Material: naive CD4+ T cells from blood. This TCR was sampled from a human donor in good health. DNA for the CDR3: TGTGCCAGCAGCGCGGGACGGAGATTTTTATTAAGCACAGATACGCAGTATTTT. This sequence encodes CASSAGRRFLLSTDTQYF.